These 11 T cell receptor beta chains were all obtained from the same sample, sequenced in a study of blood T cell repertoires in COVID-19. The protocol was immunoSEQ multiplex PCR, while the TCRdb copy is restricted to in-frame clones and leaves out a portion. The sample holds 150,000 to 200,000 clones, more than 75% seen once. Sample: peripheral blood. These receptors were taken from a woman younger than 35 who had recovered from COVID-19.

This clone was seen a handful of times. The gene calls are TRBV5-4 and TRBJ2-3; D might be TRBD2 (6 bases). Germline V gene sequence: CDR1 SGHNT, CDR2 YYREEE (reference sequence). V gave up 9 bases and J gave up 3 bases, with 17 bases separating them. CDR3 length: 14 residues. This CDR3 reads CAIDRAGGTDTQYF. In nucleotides, the CDR3 is TGTGCCATAGACAGAGCGGGCGGGACAGATACGCAGTATTTT.

The J gene is TRBJ2-7, the V gene TRBV7-8; D not resolved. V lost 0 bases and J 5 bases, leaving 11 bases between the germline ends. Germline CDR1 and CDR2: SGHVS and FQNEAQ. The CDR3 runs to 14 residues. In DNA form, the CDR3 reads TGTGCCAGCAGCTTAGCCTCGACTCCTCACGAGCAGTACTTC. Translating gives CASSLASTPHEQYF.

The CDR3 here is CASSLASSGATGELFF. The CDR3 coding sequence is TGTGCCAGCAGCTTAGCGTCATCAGGGGCAACCGGGGAGCTGTTTTTT. The V and J genes are TRBV7-9 and TRBJ2-2, with a tentative D call TRBD1 (6 bases). The CDR3 is 16 amino acids. V was shortened by 0 bases and J by 5 bases, with 13 bases between the two germline ends. Germline assignment: CDR1 SEHNR and CDR2 FQNEAQ (reference sequence).

The V gene is TRBV6-2 or TRBV6-3, the J gene TRBJ1-1; TRBD1 matches 9 bases. The CDR3 spans 13 residues. V lost 5 bases to trimming and J lost 10 bases; unmatched junction nucleotides: 8. Germline assignment: CDR1 MNHEY and CDR2 SVGEGT. The CDR3 loop reads CASSKHRGLVAFF. The DNA for the CDR3 is TGTGCCAGCAGTAAACACAGGGGGCTTGTAGCTTTCTTT.

The chain is built from TRBV2 and TRBJ2-7, with 11 bases matching TRBD1. With 4 bases clipped from V and 4 bases from J, the junction kept 3 bases outside the gene matches. Germline CDR1 and CDR2: SNHLY and FYNNEI. The CDR3 is made up of 14 amino acids. The CDR3 is CASSGTGGRYEQYF. In DNA form, the CDR3 reads TGTGCCAGCAGTGGGACAGGGGGCAGGTACGAGCAGTACTTC.

The chain carries TRBV11-3 and TRBJ2-7; 12 nucleotides line up with TRBD2. The junction had 2 bases not matched to a gene; V was cut back by 2 bases and J by 6 bases. This CDR3 region has 14 residues. Germline CDR1 reads SGHNT; CDR2 reads YENEEA. The CDR3: CASSLRTSGTEQYF. The CDR3 bases are TGTGCCAGCAGCTTACGGACTAGCGGGACCGAGCAGTACTTC.

The CDR3 spells CASSRERDTDTQYF. The CDR3 DNA reads as TGTGCCAGCAGTCGGGAACGAGACACAGATACGCAGTATTTT. The chain is built from TRBV6-2 or TRBV6-3 and TRBJ2-3, with a weak D call TRBD2 (5 bases). CDR3 length: 14 amino acids. Trimming left V 5 bases short and J 2 bases short, with 11 bases between. Looked up from germline, CDR1 is MNHEY and CDR2 is SVGEGT.

V and J are TRBV6-5 and TRBJ1-5; 9 bases are shared with TRBD1. There are 15 residues in the CDR3. V shed 6 bases and J 2 bases; nucleotides not matched to a gene: 5. From germline, CDR1 is MNHEY and CDR2 SVGAGI. In DNA form, the CDR3 reads TGTGCCAGCAGAGAGACAGGGGGTGGCAATCAGCCCCAGCATTTT. It specifies CASRETGGGNQPQHF.

V gene TRBV11-1 combines with J gene TRBJ2-3, with a tentative D call TRBD2 (5 bases). Trimming stripped 5 bases from V and 0 bases from J, with 15 bases between. The CDR3 covers 16 residues. The germline V gene encodes CDR1 SGHAT and CDR2 FQDESV (reference sequence). This chain's CDR3 is CASSTRGYDSTDTQYF. The CDR3 coding sequence is TGTGCCAGCAGCACACGAGGGTACGATAGCACAGATACGCAGTATTTT.

This clone was seen repeatedly, ten times or more. V is TRBV6-4 and J is TRBJ2-6; D ambiguous. The V end was cut by 0 bases, the J end by 0 bases, with 3 bases between. The CDR3 is 15 residues long. The germline V gene encodes CDR1 MRHNA and CDR2 SNTAGT. Here the CDR3 DNA reads TGTGCCAGCAGTGACTCCCACTCTGGGGCCAACGTCCTGACTTTC. This encodes CASSDSHSGANVLTF.

CDR3: CASRSTGRNTGELFF. The CDR3 DNA follows: TGTGCCAGCAGGTCGACAGGGCGGAACACCGGGGAGCTGTTTTTT. The chain is built from TRBV7-3 and TRBJ2-2, with 7 nucleotides matching TRBD1. V gave up 6 bases and J gave up 1 base; unmatched junction bases: 5. Germline CDR1 is SGHTA and CDR2 is FQGTGA. The CDR3 is made up of 15 amino acids.